Shown below are 10 T cell receptor beta chains from a single sample sequenced in a study of blood T cells in healthy people across ages. A J-beta primer mix and a sample-barcoded 5' primer were used in a second PCR of roughly 6 to 11 cycles. TCRdb reprocessed the 5' RACE reads via MiXCR and lists one record per CDR3 protein. The sample records 1.5 million to 2 million distinct CDR3 sequences, over 25% being singletons. Sequencing used blood. The source of these receptors is a woman aged 25 to 45 in good health.

This clonotype has ten or more counts. J is TRBJ2-1 and V is TRBV27; 11 bases line up with TRBD2. CDR3 size: 15 residues. CDR1 MNHEY and CDR2 SMNVEV come from the germline V gene (reference sequence). With V trimmed by 2 bases and J by 5 bases, 2 bases remained unmatched. CDR3: CASSLTSGGNNEQFF. CDR3 bases: TGTGCCAGCAGTTTAACTAGCGGGGGTAACAATGAGCAGTTCTTC.

At least ten counts were recorded for this clonotype. The rearrangement joins TRBV3-1 to TRBJ2-5; D is perhaps TRBD2 (5 bases). Per the germline V gene, CDR1 is LGHDT and CDR2 is YNNKEL (reference sequence). Trimming took 7 bases from V and 6 from J, leaving 15 bases between them. This CDR3 has 13 residues. CDR3 sequence: CASTRALAQTQYF. CDR3 coding DNA: TGTGCCAGCACCCGAGCGCTAGCTCAGACCCAGTACTTC.

The chain uses TRBV7-2 and TRBJ1-2; no clear D. The germline V and J ends were trimmed by 1 base and 10 bases, with 13 bases remaining between them. CDR3 length equals 13 residues. Looked up from germline, CDR1 is SGHTA and CDR2 is FQGNSA. The CDR3 DNA sequence: TGTGCCAGCAGCTTAGGATTGGATACTAACTACACCTTC. It is translated as CASSLGLDTNYTF.

There are many counts of this clonotype. A read error may produce the germline difference seen at one junction end. The V and J genes are TRBV5-1 and TRBJ2-7; 7 bases are shared with TRBD2. Per germline, CDR1 SGHRS and CDR2 YFSETQ. This CDR3 has 15 amino acids. The CDR3 here is CASSLGGTGTYEQYF. CDR3 in DNA: TGTGCCAGCAGCTTGGGAGGGACCGGTACCTACGAGCAGTACTTC.

This clonotype turned up a few times. This sequence joins TRBV4-1 and TRBJ1-5; no firm D call. This CDR3 has 16 residues. The germline V and J ends were trimmed by 0 bases and 3 bases, with 12 bases remaining between them. Germline assignment: CDR1 MGHRA and CDR2 YSYEKL. This CDR3 is CASSQDRGDLNQPQHF. The CDR3 DNA reads as TGCGCCAGCAGCCAAGATCGGGGAGACCTCAATCAGCCCCAGCATTTT.

This clonotype was recorded many times. The J gene is TRBJ2-3, the V gene TRBV10-3; TRBD2 matches 11 bases. The junction had 4 bases not matched to a gene; V was cut back by 3 bases and J by 5 bases. The CDR3 consists of 15 residues. Germline CDR1 reads ENHRY; CDR2 reads SYGVKD. CDR3 sequence reads: CAISDLTSGEDTQYF. In nucleotides, the CDR3 is TGTGCCATCAGTGACTTGACTAGCGGGGAAGATACGCAGTATTTT.

This sequence joins TRBV6-2 or TRBV6-3 and TRBJ1-1; TRBD1 matches 11 bases. V was pared by 7 bases and J by 4 bases, with 5 bases of the junction left unmatched. Germline CDR1 reads MNHEY; CDR2 reads SVGEGT. The CDR3 sequence is 14 residues long. For the CDR3, the DNA is TGTGCCAGCAACCCGGACAGGGGGCCCACTGAAGCTTTCTTT. Amino acids: CASNPDRGPTEAFF.

This clonotype was observed many times. V is TRBV12-3 or TRBV12-4 and J is TRBJ2-5; perhaps D is TRBD1 or TRBD2 (5 bases each). CDR3 size: 14 residues. The ends were cut back, 6 bases at V and 5 bases at J, with 16 bases in the middle. The CDR3 DNA follows: TGTGCCAGCAGCTGGGACCGGGTGAGGGAGACCCAGTACTTC. This encodes CASSWDRVRETQYF.

The genes are TRBV28 and TRBJ2-7; 9 nucleotides agree with TRBD2. The germline V gene encodes CDR1 MDHEN and CDR2 SYDVKM. Trimming took 5 bases from V and 12 from J; bases not matched to a gene: 8. CDR3 length: 12 residues. The CDR3 bases are TGTGCCAGCAGTCCCCCGGCGGGAGGGTCGTACTTC. Its protein product is CASSPPAGGSYF. Drawing the rest from reference TRBV28 and TRBJ2-7, the complete variable domain is DVKVTQSSRYLVKRTGEKVFLECVQDMDHENMFWYRQDPGLGLRLIYFSYDVKMKEKGDIPEGYSVSREKKERFSLILESASTNQTSMYLCASSPPAGGSYFGPGTRLTVT.

Regarding this clonotype: Its ends do not fully match the called genes, so a read error is possible. This chain connects TRBV9 to TRBJ2-1; 9 nucleotides align to TRBD1. The germline gives CDR1 SGDLS, CDR2 YYNGEE. The CDR3 is 14 residues long. The CDR3 DNA follows: TGTGCCGGCAGCGTGAACAGGGGGCTCAATGAGCAGTTCTTC. Residues: CAGSVNRGLNEQFF.